Following are 26 T cell receptor beta chains from one sample sequenced in a study of blood T cell repertoires in COVID-19. The repertoire was sequenced with immunoSEQ multiplex PCR; TCRdb's copy has only in-frame clones and lacks some. The sample shows about 300,000 clones, around nine tenths of them seen only once. Sequencing was done on a sample of peripheral blood. The source of these receptors is a man aged 40-55 years with acute or convalescent COVID-19.

This chain links TRBV2 with TRBJ2-3, with 11 bases fitting TRBD2. Per germline, CDR1 SNHLY and CDR2 FYNNEI. The CDR3 runs to 16 residues. Losses at the gene ends were 6 bases for V and 3 bases for J; bases not matched to a gene: 8. The CDR3, as DNA: TGTGCCAGCAGCCCACCAGGGACTAGCGGAACAGATACGCAGTATTTT. As protein: CASSPPGTSGTDTQYF. Combining the CDR3 with reference TRBV2 and TRBJ2-3 gives the whole variable domain EPEVTQTPSHQVTQMGQEVILRCVPISNHLYFYWYRQILGQKVEFLVSFYNNEISEKSEIFDDQFSVERPDGSNFTLKIRSTKLEDSAMYFCASSPPGTSGTDTQYFGPGTRLTVL.

This chain uses TRBV5-4 with TRBJ2-3; D remains ambiguous. Germline CDR1 and CDR2: SGHNT and YYREEE (reference sequence). V was trimmed by 4 bases and J by 3 bases, leaving 6 bases between them. CDR3 size: 12 residues. The CDR3 bases are TGTGCCAGCAGCATCCGTACAGATACGCAGTATTTT. Its translation: CASSIRTDTQYF.

The chain combines TRBV19 with TRBJ1-5; D is undetermined. CDR1 and CDR2 (germline): LNHDA, SQIVND (reference sequence). Deletions cut 8 bases from V and 4 bases from J, with 18 bases between. The CDR3 sequence is 15 residues long. CDR3 DNA: TGTGCCAGTTGCCCGGGTCTCGACTTTAATCAGCCCCAGCATTTT. This sequence encodes CASCPGLDFNQPQHF.

The chain links TRBV6-5 to TRBJ2-7; D perhaps matches TRBD2 (7 bases). The CDR3 is 15 residues long. V was shortened by 2 bases and J by 0 bases, with 11 bases between the two germline ends. Germline values: CDR1 MNHEY, CDR2 SVGAGI. CDR3 sequence (DNA): TGTGCCAGCAGTTACGGGGGCGGGGGCTCCTACGAGCAGTACTTC. It is translated as CASSYGGGGSYEQYF.

The J gene is TRBJ1-5, the V gene TRBV7-2, with D uncertain. Trimming removed 2 bases from V and 1 base from J, with 3 bases in between. This CDR3 contains 13 residues. The germline gives CDR1 SGHTA, CDR2 FQGNSA. CDR3 region: CASSLRSNQPQHF. Written as DNA, the CDR3 is TGTGCCAGCAGCTTACGGAGCAATCAGCCCCAGCATTTT.

V usage is TRBV3-1 (or the pseudogene TRBV3-2) and J usage is TRBJ1-5, with D possibly being TRBD1 (6 bases). CDR3 length: 14 residues. Trimming left V 4 bases short and J 4 bases short, with 11 bases between. Germline lookup yields CDR1 LGHDT and CDR2 YNNKEL (reference sequence). The CDR3 reads CASSRDTYNQPQHF. The CDR3 DNA follows: TGTGCCAGCAGCCGGGACACCTATAATCAGCCCCAGCATTTT.

This rearrangement joins TRBV4-2 to TRBJ2-3; TRBD2 matches 8 bases. The length of the CDR3 is 15 residues. From germline, CDR1 is LGHNA and CDR2 YNFKEQ. Trimming took 4 bases from V and 1 from J; bases not matched to a gene: 4. In nucleotides, the CDR3 is TGTGCCAGCAGCCTCGGACTAGCTGGCACAGATACGCAGTATTTT. This sequence encodes CASSLGLAGTDTQYF.

CDR3 coding DNA: TGTGCCAGTAGTATCGTTCAGAGCGGGGTGAACAATGAGCAGTTCTTC. Protein product: CASSIVQSGVNNEQFF. This chain uses TRBV19 with TRBJ2-1; 7 bases are shared with TRBD2. Per germline, CDR1 LNHDA and CDR2 SQIVND (reference sequence). The CDR3 spans 16 residues. Germline trimming cut 3 bases from V and 5 bases from J; bases unmatched to any gene: 10.

The chain employs TRBV7-6 and TRBJ1-2; D remains unclear. This CDR3 comprises 14 residues. Germline assignment: CDR1 SGHVS and CDR2 FNYEAQ. V shed 5 bases and J shed 2 bases, with 12 bases lying between them. Here the CDR3 DNA reads TGTGCCAGCAGCCCCAGAGAGGGAAACTATGGCTACACCTTC. The encoded protein is CASSPREGNYGYTF.

The J gene is TRBJ2-2, the V gene TRBV5-1; D remains unclear. This CDR3 has 14 residues. The V and J ends lost 1 base and 3 bases respectively, with 7 bases between them. Germline loops: CDR1 SGHRS, CDR2 YFSETQ. CDR3 nucleotide sequence: TGCGCCAGCAGCTTGAACGGGTACACCGGGGAGCTGTTTTTT. This codes for CASSLNGYTGELFF.

V and J are TRBV6-5 and TRBJ1-4; possible D gene TRBD1, 6 bases. Germline V gene lookup returns CDR1 MNHEY and CDR2 SVGAGI. This CDR3 comprises 14 residues. Trimming cost V 6 bases and J 0 bases, with 8 bases left between them. CDR3 bases: TGTGCCAGCAGGACAGGTGCAACTAATGAAAAACTGTTTTTT. Its translation: CASRTGATNEKLFF.

The gene calls are TRBV18 and TRBJ1-2, with D possibly TRBD1 on 5 matching bases. Trimming left V 3 bases short and J 6 bases short, with 11 bases between. The germline CDR1 and CDR2 sequences are KGHSH and LQKENI. This CDR3 spans 13 amino acids. The CDR3 DNA follows: TGTGCCAGCTCACCCCGGCAGGGAAATGGCTACACCTTC. Its protein product is CASSPRQGNGYTF.

The chain has TRBV6-5 and TRBJ1-2; TRBD1 matches at 8 bases. The germline V gene has CDR1 MNHEY and CDR2 SVGAGI. The CDR3 is made up of 12 amino acids. V dropped 6 bases and J dropped 4; count of bases not matched to a gene: 1. The DNA for the CDR3 is TGTGCCAGCAGGACAGGGGTCTATGGCTACACCTTC. Translation gives CASRTGVYGYTF.

This chain uses TRBV19 with TRBJ2-3; the match to TRBD2 covers 16 bases. V trimming: 3 bases; J trimming: 6 bases; junction bases outside the gene matches: 6. The CDR3 has 17 residues. Germline V gives CDR1 LNHDA, CDR2 SQIVND (reference sequence). This CDR3 is CASSMMGLAGGPDTQYF. The CDR3 DNA follows: TGTGCCAGTAGTATGATGGGACTAGCGGGGGGGCCCGATACGCAGTATTTT.

A single count supports this clone. The gene calls are TRBV7-8 and TRBJ2-2; 9 bases are a match to TRBD2. The ends lost 4 bases at V and 3 bases at J; junction bases unmatched: 3. Germline CDR1 SGHVS, CDR2 FQNEAQ. The CDR3 runs 15 residues. For the CDR3, the DNA is TGTGCCAGCAGCTCGAGCGGGGGGTACACCGGGGAGCTGTTTTTT. It yields the protein CASSSSGGYTGELFF.

This chain links TRBV5-1 with TRBJ2-3, with 9 bases that match TRBD2. The length of the CDR3 is 16 residues. Germline lookup yields CDR1 SGHRS and CDR2 YFSETQ. The ends lost 3 bases at V and 2 bases at J; junction bases unmatched: 7. The CDR3 coding sequence is TGCGCCAGCAGCTCTCCGGGACTAGCCGTCACAGATACGCAGTATTTT. Residues: CASSSPGLAVTDTQYF.

The chain employs TRBV29-1 and TRBJ1-2; 9 bases agree with TRBD1. The length of the CDR3 is 12 residues. Germline loops: CDR1 SQVTM, CDR2 ANQGSEA. With V trimmed by 6 bases and J by 6 bases, 5 bases remained unmatched. CDR3 residues: CSVVDRGNGYTF. The DNA of the CDR3 is TGCAGCGTCGTAGACAGGGGGAATGGCTACACCTTC.

This chain uses TRBV7-2 with TRBJ2-7; no clear D gene. V lost 2 bases and J lost 4, with 6 bases in between. Germline CDR1 and CDR2: SGHTA and FQGNSA. The CDR3 runs to 12 residues. CDR3 sequence reads: CASSLQLYEQYF. The CDR3 bases are TGTGCCAGCAGCTTACAGTTATACGAGCAGTACTTC.

V is TRBV7-9 and J is TRBJ2-1; D may be TRBD1 (6 bases). Germline values: CDR1 SEHNR, CDR2 FQNEAQ (reference sequence). V was trimmed by 1 base and J by 8 bases, leaving 12 bases between them. CDR3 length: 14 amino acids. Here the CDR3 reads CASSLGQGFDEQFF. CDR3 DNA sequence: TGTGCCAGCAGCTTAGGGCAGGGGTTCGATGAGCAGTTCTTC.

V usage is TRBV7-3 and J usage is TRBJ2-3; D is possibly TRBD2 (5 bases). V was pared by 6 bases and J by 9 bases, with 19 bases between. Germline CDR1 reads SGHTA; CDR2 reads FQGTGA. The CDR3 extends over 14 amino acids. The DNA of the CDR3 is TGTGCCAGCAGTCGCGGCGGTGCGGGCAACACGCAGTATTTT. Its translation: CASSRGGAGNTQYF.

The rearrangement links TRBV5-1 to TRBJ2-3, with 8 nucleotides matching TRBD1. Unmatched junction bases numbered 5, after V lost 0 bases and J lost 2 bases. This CDR3 spans 16 amino acids. Germline CDR1 SGHRS, CDR2 YFSETQ. CDR3 bases: TGCGCCAGCAGCTTGGCCATGACAGGGGACACAGATACGCAGTATTTT. It specifies CASSLAMTGDTDTQYF.

This chain links TRBV6-5 with TRBJ1-5; D perhaps matches TRBD1 (6 bases). V shed 2 bases and J shed 6 bases, with 11 bases lying between them. The CDR3 totals 14 residues. From germline, CDR1 is MNHEY and CDR2 SVGAGI. CDR3 amino acids: CASSYREGGQPQHF. The CDR3 DNA is TGTGCCAGCAGTTACCGCGAAGGGGGTCAGCCCCAGCATTTT.

V usage is TRBV5-4 and J usage is TRBJ1-1; D remains ambiguous. Germline lookup yields CDR1 SGHNT and CDR2 YYREEE (reference sequence). The CDR3 has 14 residues. V was pared by 4 bases and J by 2 bases, with 12 bases between. The CDR3 sequence: CASSPTHRNTEAFF. The CDR3 DNA is TGTGCCAGCAGCCCAACCCACAGAAACACTGAAGCTTTCTTT. The full variable domain, rest sourced from reference TRBV5-4 and TRBJ1-1, is ETGVTQSPTHLIKTRGQQVTLRCSSQSGHNTVSWYQQALGQGPQFIFQYYREEENGRGNFPPRFSGLQFPNYSSELNVNALELDDSALYLCASSPTHRNTEAFFGQGTRLTVV.

V is TRBV19 and J is TRBJ2-7; 7 nucleotides align to TRBD2. After removal of 1 base from V and 0 bases from J, the junction contained 9 bases not matched to a gene. Germline V gene data show CDR1 as LNHDA and CDR2 as SQIVND (reference sequence). The CDR3 spans 17 residues. The CDR3 is CASSIGRPGGGSYEQYF. The CDR3 bases are TGTGCCAGTAGTATAGGTAGGCCCGGCGGGGGCTCCTACGAGCAGTACTTC.

J is TRBJ2-3 and V is TRBV9; 13 bases match TRBD2. J lost 4 bases, V lost 3 bases, and 2 bases had no gene match. Germline-derived CDR1 and CDR2 are SGDLS and YYNGEE. The CDR3 totals 15 residues. The CDR3 here is CASSAGTSGADTQYF. The CDR3, as DNA: TGTGCCAGCAGCGCCGGGACTAGCGGGGCAGATACGCAGTATTTT.

The rearrangement links TRBV18 to TRBJ2-5; weak D call: TRBD2 (6 bases). CDR3 size: 15 residues. CDR1 and CDR2 (germline): KGHSH, LQKENI. V was shortened by 3 bases and J by 2 bases, with 13 bases between the two germline ends. Here the CDR3 DNA reads TGTGCCAGCTCACCCCCCGGTGGAGGGCAAGAGACCCAGTACTTC. Translated: CASSPPGGGQETQYF.